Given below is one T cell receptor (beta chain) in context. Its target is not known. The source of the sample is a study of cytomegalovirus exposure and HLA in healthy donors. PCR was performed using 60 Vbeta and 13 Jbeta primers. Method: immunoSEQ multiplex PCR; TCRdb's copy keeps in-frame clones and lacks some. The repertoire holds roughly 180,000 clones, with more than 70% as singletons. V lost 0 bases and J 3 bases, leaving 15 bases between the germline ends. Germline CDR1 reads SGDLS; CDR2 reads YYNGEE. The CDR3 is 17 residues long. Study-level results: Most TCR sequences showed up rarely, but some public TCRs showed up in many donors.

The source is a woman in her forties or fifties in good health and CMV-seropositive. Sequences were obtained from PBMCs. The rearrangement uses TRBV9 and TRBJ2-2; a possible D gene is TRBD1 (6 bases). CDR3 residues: CASSVGVRQEHTGELFF. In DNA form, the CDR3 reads TGTGCCAGCAGCGTAGGCGTAAGACAGGAACACACCGGGGAGCTGTTTTTT. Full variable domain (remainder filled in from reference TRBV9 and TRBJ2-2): DSGVTQTPKHLITATGQRVTLRCSPRSGDLSVYWYQQSLDQGLQFLIQYYNGEERAKGNILERFSAQQFPDLHSELNLSSLELGDSALYFCASSVGVRQEHTGELFFGEGSRLTVL.